The subject of this entry is one T cell receptor beta chain. The sample originates from a study of multiple sclerosis patients with progressive multifocal leukoencephalopathy. Study context: Longitudinal control samples came from natalizumab-treated multiple sclerosis patients without PML.

This table comes from immunoSEQ multiplex PCR, and its TCRdb copy is limited to in-frame clones, with some not included. The table shows some 30,000 clones, with 88% occurring only once. Noted time point: before natalizumab initiation. In germline, CDR1 is SGHRS, CDR2 YFSETQ. The CDR3 runs 15 residues. With 4 bases removed from V and 4 bases from J, the gap between germline ends came to 12 bases. Specimen: PBMCs. The sequence was collected from a human donor with multiple sclerosis. The V call is TRBV5-1, the J call TRBJ2-6; D is unresolved. In DNA form, the CDR3 reads TGCGCCAGCAGCCATTCAGGTGCAGGGGCCAACGTCCTGACTTTC. Translation gives CASSHSGAGANVLTF.